The next 6 T cell receptor beta chains were all read from a single sample in a study of Tregs in tolerant kidney transplant recipients. The repertoire was sequenced with immunoSEQ multiplex PCR; TCRdb's copy has only in-frame clones and lacks some. The record lists approximately 30,000 clones, of which the ten most abundant hold approximately 15%. The sample was CD8+ T cells from blood, taken before the transplant. These receptors were obtained from a human donor who received a combined kidney and bone marrow transplant.

With regard to this clone: The observed sequence ends 3 residues before the CDR3 terminus, with the missing tail filled in from the germline J gene. This chain joins TRBV7-3 and TRBJ2-3; D is possibly TRBD1 (7 bases). The length of the CDR3 is 16 residues. Germline CDR1 and CDR2: SGHTA and FQGTGA. V lost 3 bases and J lost 0, with 13 bases in between. The part of the CDR3 DNA that was read is TGTGCCAGCAGCTTCAGGGGGGCGCCTAGCACAGATACG. It codes for CASSFRGAPSTDT. In full, the CDR3 is CASSFRGAPSTDTQYF.

As concerns this clone: The read finishes 3 residues shy of the CDR3 end, and the germline J gene is used to complete it. The rearrangement links TRBV11-1 to TRBJ2-7, with D possibly matching TRBD1 (6 bases). This CDR3 has 15 residues. The V and J ends lost 5 bases and 3 bases respectively, with 17 bases between them. Germline CDR1 SGHAT, CDR2 FQDESV (reference sequence). The CDR3 spells CASSEQEQGYYEQYF. CDR3 bases read: TGTGCCAGCAGCGAACAGGAACAGGGATACTACGAG.

Worth noting for this clone: The read finishes 3 residues shy of the CDR3 end, and the germline J gene is used to complete it. The chain employs TRBV30 and TRBJ1-1; D gene unclear. CDR1 is GTSNPN, CDR2 SVGIG, per germline (reference sequence). This CDR3 has 11 residues. Partial CDR3 DNA: TGTGCCTGGAGTGTACAGCAAGAA. Amino acid sequence: CAWSVQQE. The entire CDR3 protein reads CAWSVQQEAFF. Drawing the rest from reference TRBV30 and TRBJ1-1, the complete variable domain is SQTIHQWPATLVQPVGSPLSLECTVEGTSNPNLYWYRQAAGRGLQLLFYSVGIGQISSEVPQNLSASRPQDRQFILSSKKLLLSDSGFYLCAWSVQQEAFFGQGTRLTVV.

About this clone: Sequencing ends 3 residues short of the CDR3 end; the germline J gene provides the rest. The chain combines TRBV20-1 with TRBJ1-5; the match to TRBD1 covers 7 bases. Germline CDR1 reads DFQATT; CDR2 reads SNEGSKA (reference sequence). The junction had 12 bases not matched to a gene; V was cut back by 3 bases and J by 4 bases. The CDR3 has 16 amino acids. CDR3 region: CSASDRVLIKNQPQHF. The CDR3 DNA, read in part, is TGCAGTGCTAGTGACAGGGTATTGATCAAGAATCAGCCC.

As for this clone: The read finishes 3 residues shy of the CDR3 end, and the germline J gene is used to complete it. The chain employs TRBV19 and TRBJ2-7; weak D call: TRBD2 (6 bases). Trimming took 4 bases from V and 1 from J, leaving 14 bases between them. The CDR3 runs to 15 residues. Germline V gene sequence: CDR1 LNHDA, CDR2 SQIVND (reference sequence). CDR3 amino acids: CASSTYLAGSYEQYF. Partial CDR3 DNA: TGTGCCAGTAGTACCTACCTGGCGGGGTCCTACGAG. Filled out from reference TRBV19 and TRBJ2-7, the complete variable domain reads DGGITQSPKYLFRKEGQNVTLSCEQNLNHDAMYWYRQDPGQGLRLIYYSQIVNDFQKGDIAEGYSVSREKKESFPLTVTSAQKNPTAFYLCASSTYLAGSYEQYFGPGTRLTVT.

On this clone itself: The CDR3 is cut off 3 residues early in the read; its end comes from the germline J gene. The J gene is TRBJ2-1, the V gene TRBV7-3, with 11 nucleotides matching TRBD2. The germline CDR1 and CDR2 sequences are SGHTA and FQGTGA. The CDR3 consists of 17 residues. Trimming cost V 1 base and J 4 bases; bases outside gene matches: 6. The chain's CDR3 is CASSLIPTSGSYNEQFF. The part of the CDR3 DNA that was read is TGTGCCAGCAGCTTAATCCCCACTAGCGGGAGTTACAATGAG.